These 26 T cell receptor beta chains were sequenced from one sample in a study of chemoradiotherapy in HPV16-positive cancers. Data came from immunoSEQ multiplex PCR; TCRdb stores just in-frame clones and leaves some out. The sample lists 5,000 to 8,000 clones, roughly 84% occurring once. Material: tumor tissue, obtained from a patient who underwent chemoradiotherapy. These receptors originate from a human donor with HPV-associated anogenital cancer.

The chain joins TRBV6-1 to TRBJ2-5; D may be TRBD1 (6 bases). The CDR3 length is 14 residues. V lost 2 bases and J lost 0, with 7 bases in between. Germline-derived CDR1 and CDR2 are MNHNS and SASEGT. The DNA of the CDR3 is TGTGCCAGCAGTGAACAGGGGTACCAAGAGACCCAGTACTTC. Protein: CASSEQGYQETQYF.

The chain is built from TRBV30 and TRBJ2-3; a possible D gene is TRBD1 (6 bases). CDR3 length equals 12 residues. V was shortened by 4 bases and J by 1 base, with 6 bases between the two germline ends. Germline-derived CDR1 and CDR2 are GTSNPN and SVGIG (reference sequence). CDR3 in amino acids: CAWTGGTDTQYF. The CDR3, as DNA: TGTGCCTGGACAGGGGGCACAGATACGCAGTATTTT.

Only one count was recorded for this clone. This chain joins TRBV6-5 and TRBJ2-7; 7 nucleotides align to TRBD1. J gave up 4 bases and V 6 bases, and 12 bases lay outside the gene matches. The CDR3 consists of 15 residues. The germline CDR1 and CDR2 sequences are MNHEY and SVGAGI. The CDR3 sequence: CASRRGGSSIYEQYF. DNA of the CDR3: TGTGCCAGCAGAAGAGGGGGCTCCTCGATTTACGAGCAGTACTTC.

The chain couples TRBV30 to TRBJ2-3, with D tentatively TRBD2 (6 bases). Germline CDR1 and CDR2: GTSNPN and SVGIG (reference sequence). CDR3 length: 15 amino acids. Trimming removed 3 bases at V and 4 bases at J, with 17 bases between. CDR3 amino acids: CAWREFSGRSDTQYF. CDR3 DNA: TGTGCCTGGAGGGAATTTAGCGGCCGTTCAGATACGCAGTATTTT.

The V and J genes are TRBV7-2 and TRBJ2-1, with 12 bases identical to TRBD2. The CDR3 is 15 residues long. CDR1 is SGHTA, CDR2 FQGNSA, per germline. V shed 4 bases and J 4 bases; nucleotides not matched to a gene: 2. The CDR3 reads CASSSSGREYNEQFF. For the CDR3, the DNA is TGTGCCAGCAGCTCTAGCGGGAGGGAATACAATGAGCAGTTCTTC.

This clone has only one observation. CDR3 DNA: TGCGCCAGCAGCTTCACTCCGGGACGGAACTACGAGCAGTACTTC. This encodes CASSFTPGRNYEQYF. This chain connects TRBV5-1 to TRBJ2-5; D may match TRBD1 or TRBD2 (5 bases each). The J call may not be correct, given that the DNA end is closer to TRBJ2-7. There are 15 residues in the CDR3. CDR1 and CDR2 from the germline V gene are SGHRS and YFSETQ.

This clone was detected only once. V gene TRBV30 combines with J gene TRBJ1-5, with 8 bases identical to TRBD1. Germline V gene lookup returns CDR1 GTSNPN and CDR2 SVGIG (reference sequence). The CDR3 runs to 13 residues. Trimming at V came to 2 bases and at J to 6 bases, leaving 3 bases not matched to a gene. The CDR3 region is CAWSQQGGQPQHF. The CDR3 nucleotides read TGTGCCTGGAGTCAACAGGGGGGTCAGCCCCAGCATTTT.

The chain is built from TRBV5-1 and TRBJ2-7; D is unclear. The V and J ends lost 4 bases and 0 bases respectively, with 11 bases between them. Looked up from germline, CDR1 is SGHRS and CDR2 is YFSETQ. The CDR3 consists of 14 residues. CDR3 nucleotide sequence: TGCGCCAGCAGCACCACCGGCACCTCCTACGAGCAGTACTTC. Protein product: CASSTTGTSYEQYF.

This chain joins TRBV6-6 and TRBJ2-7, with D possibly being TRBD1 or TRBD2 (5 bases each). Germline CDR1 is MNHNY and CDR2 is SVGAGI (reference sequence). The CDR3 spans 15 residues. The germline V and J ends were trimmed by 6 bases and 2 bases, with 17 bases remaining between them. The CDR3 coding sequence is TGTGCCAGCAGCCCTTCTCGAGGGGCCCCCTACGAGCAGTACTTC. Translation: CASSPSRGAPYEQYF.

The chain uses TRBV6-4 and TRBJ2-1, with 7 nucleotides matching TRBD1. The V gene's germline CDR1 is MRHNA and CDR2 SNTAGT. The CDR3 contains 16 residues. V dropped 5 bases and J dropped 6; count of bases not matched to a gene: 13. Here the CDR3 DNA reads TGTGCCAGCAGTCGCCGGGACAGCCCCCCCGGCAATGAGCAGTTCTTC. Its protein product is CASSRRDSPPGNEQFF.

This clone was observed a single time. The chain employs TRBV4-2 and TRBJ1-5; D remains ambiguous. Trimming took off 0 bases at V and 5 bases at J, with 11 bases between the two ends. Germline-derived CDR1 and CDR2 are LGHNA and YNFKEQ. This CDR3 region has 15 residues. The CDR3 bases are TGTGCCAGCAGCCAAGATGCAGGAGGTGATCAGCCCCAGCATTTT. It specifies CASSQDAGGDQPQHF.

The genes are TRBV5-1 and TRBJ1-1, with D unresolved. The germline V gene encodes CDR1 SGHRS and CDR2 YFSETQ. The CDR3 runs 13 residues. The germline V and J ends were trimmed by 1 base and 5 bases, with 9 bases remaining between them. The CDR3 sequence: CASSLFELTEAFF. For the CDR3, the DNA is TGCGCCAGCAGCTTGTTTGAGTTGACTGAAGCTTTCTTT.

This clone showed up just once. The gene calls are TRBV6-4 and TRBJ2-1, with 14 nucleotides matching TRBD2. CDR1 MRHNA and CDR2 SNTAGT come from the germline V gene. The CDR3 has 15 residues. After removal of 0 bases from V and 9 bases from J, the junction contained 1 base not matched to a gene. CDR3 DNA: TGTGCCAGCAGTGACTCGACTAGCGGGGGGGCTGAGCAGTTCTTC. Translated: CASSDSTSGGAEQFF.

This chain links TRBV18 with TRBJ1-5; D remains ambiguous. V lost 1 base and J 4 bases, leaving 5 bases between the germline ends. CDR3 length equals 13 residues. Germline V CDR1 and CDR2: KGHSH, LQKENI. The CDR3 here is CASSPLDNQPQHF. CDR3 in DNA: TGTGCCAGCTCACCACTGGATAATCAGCCCCAGCATTTT.

V and J are TRBV19 and TRBJ2-7, with 9 nucleotides matching TRBD1. V gave up 5 bases and J gave up 1 base; unmatched junction bases: 3. The CDR3 has 14 residues. Germline CDR1 LNHDA, CDR2 SQIVND (reference sequence). CDR3 DNA sequence: TGTGCCAGTAGTGCCGGGACAGGGTCCTACGAGCAGTACTTC. Translation gives CASSAGTGSYEQYF.

This chain links TRBV19 with TRBJ2-3; a weak D match, TRBD1 (6 bases). The germline V gene has CDR1 LNHDA and CDR2 SQIVND (reference sequence). This CDR3 region has 15 residues. The V gene lost 5 bases and the J gene lost 3 bases, with 15 bases spanning the gap. CDR3 sequence reads: CASSLNRVGTDTQYF. CDR3 bases: TGTGCCAGTAGTCTAAACAGGGTAGGAACAGATACGCAGTATTTT.

The CDR3 sequence: CASSLDSVPYGYTF. DNA for the CDR3: TGCGCCAGCAGCTTGGATTCGGTTCCGTATGGCTACACCTTC. The chain is built from TRBV5-1 and TRBJ1-2; no clear D. Trimming pared 0 bases from V and 5 bases from J, leaving 11 bases between. Germline CDR1 SGHRS, CDR2 YFSETQ. CDR3 size: 14 residues.

This clone has a handful of counts. This chain uses TRBV5-5 with TRBJ1-1, with D unresolved. Germline CDR1 reads SGHKS; CDR2 reads YYEKEE (reference sequence). CDR3 length equals 14 residues. V dropped 3 bases and J dropped 0 bases, with 9 bases sitting between them. CDR3 region: CASSSGELNTEAFF. CDR3 coding DNA: TGTGCCAGCAGCTCCGGGGAATTGAACACTGAAGCTTTCTTT.

This chain links TRBV9 with TRBJ2-7; 8 nucleotides match TRBD1. CDR3 length equals 14 residues. The ends lost 2 bases at V and 2 bases at J; junction bases unmatched: 3. In germline, CDR1 is SGDLS, CDR2 YYNGEE. CDR3 sequence (DNA): TGTGCCAGCAGCGTTACGGGACAGGCCTACGAGCAGTACTTC. It encodes CASSVTGQAYEQYF.

The CDR3 region has the DNA TGCGCCAGCAGCGATCCCAAGGACAGGGTGGAAGGGGAGCTGTTTTTT. The encoded protein is CASSDPKDRVEGELFF. The chain couples TRBV5-1 to TRBJ2-2; 8 positions match TRBD1. This CDR3 is 16 amino acids long. Germline loops: CDR1 SGHRS, CDR2 YFSETQ. With 4 bases clipped from V and 8 bases from J, the junction kept 13 bases outside the gene matches.

This clone was recorded once. J is TRBJ1-2 and V is TRBV4-1; D gene ambiguous. The CDR3 contains 14 residues. CDR1 MGHRA and CDR2 YSYEKL come from the germline V gene. V lost 6 bases and J lost 0, with 11 bases in between. For the CDR3, the DNA is TGCGCCAGCAGTCAACCGGGCACTAACTATGGCTACACCTTC. As protein: CASSQPGTNYGYTF.

The chain combines TRBV10-3 with TRBJ2-3; TRBD2 is a possible D gene (6 bases). V was pared by 10 bases and J by 0 bases, with 14 bases between. From germline, CDR1 is ENHRY and CDR2 SYGVKD. The CDR3 sequence is 14 residues long. CDR3 coding DNA: TGTGCCACCGTTTCTAGCGTTAGCACAGATACGCAGTATTTT. This sequence encodes CATVSSVSTDTQYF.

The chain uses TRBV2 and TRBJ1-6, with a tentative D call TRBD1 (6 bases). The V and J ends lost 6 bases and 3 bases respectively, with 18 bases between them. CDR3 length: 17 residues. CDR1 and CDR2 from the germline V gene are SNHLY and FYNNEI. The CDR3 spells CASSEDSRSFYNSPLHF. The CDR3 nucleotides read TGTGCCAGCAGCGAGGACAGCCGGAGCTTCTATAATTCACCCCTCCACTTT.

V is TRBV5-6 and J is TRBJ1-5; tentative D call: TRBD1 (5 bases). Looked up from germline, CDR1 is SGHDT and CDR2 is YYEEEE. This CDR3 spans 15 amino acids. Trimming removed 1 base at V and 3 bases at J, with 11 bases between. The CDR3 protein is CASSLSGGINQPQHF. CDR3 bases: TGTGCCAGCAGCTTGAGTGGGGGAATCAATCAGCCCCAGCATTTT.

The J gene is TRBJ1-2, the V gene TRBV11-3; no reliable D call. V was cut by 0 bases and J by 1 base, with 15 bases left in between. The germline V gene encodes CDR1 SGHNT and CDR2 YENEEA. The CDR3 sequence is 17 residues long. CDR3 bases: TGTGCCAGCAGCTTAGACGAAAGCGCCGGGATTAACTATGGCTACACCTTC. This sequence encodes CASSLDESAGINYGYTF.

The chain combines TRBV5-4 with TRBJ2-2; D ambiguous. Germline lookup yields CDR1 SGHNT and CDR2 YYREEE (reference sequence). This CDR3 has 14 residues. Trimming cost V 3 bases and J 6 bases, with 12 bases left between them. This chain's CDR3 is CASSSTISAGELFF. CDR3 in DNA: TGTGCCAGCAGCTCCACCATATCGGCCGGGGAGCTGTTTTTT.